This record looks at one TCR beta chain sequence and its context. Germline V gives CDR1 SGHRS, CDR2 YFSETQ. Trimming shortened V by 3 bases and J by 5 bases, and 20 bases separated the two germline ends. The CDR3 contains 16 residues. The data belong to a study of blood T cell repertoires in COVID-19. Study in general: There were acute and convalescent COVID-19 samples, and they came from the United States, Italy and Spain. T cells, B-cell-depleted T cells, or PBMCs supplied cDNA or gDNA.

Generated by immunoSEQ multiplex PCR, the TCRdb table keeps only in-frame clones and is missing some. The repertoire holds over 150,000 clones, with 84% as singletons. This sequence originates from a man between 18 and 35 years old with active or convalescent COVID-19. The chain recombines TRBV5-1 with TRBJ1-1; TRBD1 is a possible D gene (6 bases). What was sequenced was peripheral blood. The CDR3 nucleotides read TGCGCCAGCAGCTCAGAGGGGGGGCGGAAGATTACTGAAGCTTTCTTT. This codes for CASSSEGGRKITEAFF.